One T cell receptor (beta chain) is described in this entry. Its antigen is unidentified. Sequencing was performed with immunoSEQ multiplex PCR; in TCRdb, only in-frame clones are kept and a portion is missing. The table lists some 30,000 clones, 75% to 80% of them singletons, with roughly 17% in the top ten. Unexposed donor CD4+ T cells date from about 2011-2018, before the COVID-19 pandemic. Isolation of CD4+ T cells took place after less than 11 days in culture. This sample stems from a study of CD4 T cells in relation to SARS-CoV-2 and coronaviruses. Trimming took off 5 bases at V and 4 bases at J, with 11 bases between the two ends. Germline CDR1 is MNHEY and CDR2 is SVGEGT. This CDR3 contains 13 residues.

Sequenced: CD4+ T cells from PBMCs, cultured in vitro. This clonotype originated in a human donor in good health. V usage is TRBV6-2 or TRBV6-3 and J usage is TRBJ1-2, with D hard to call. The CDR3 DNA reads TGTGCCAGCAGTCTGGACCGTCCCTATGGCTACACCTTC. Amino acid sequence: CASSLDRPYGYTF.